Below are 17 T cell receptor beta chains sequenced from a single sample in a study of shared clonotypes between healthy human individuals (TCRdb year 2020). Receptors were amplified or captured by the immunoSEQ multiplex PCR assay. TCRdb took over this immuneACCESS table, retaining in-frame rearrangements with V and J assigned. Such tables are incomplete; in checked studies, under half of the missing clones stem from an unresolved V gene, and the remainder is unexplained. This sample gives 1.5 million to 2.5 million clones in total; about 94% of them show up just once. The top ten clones comprise 1.2% of the sample. CD8 naive samples were obtained by positive selection for CCR7 among CD45RO-negative cells, yielding a CD45RA+CCR7+ population from which TemRA cells were excluded. The sequencing sample was made of naive CD8+ T cells sorted from blood. The cell subset or site label of this sample denotes: CD45RA+CCR7+. The origin of the receptors is a man younger than 35 in good health.

V and J are TRBV5-1 and TRBJ2-2; a weak D match, TRBD1 (6 bases). The CDR3 runs 17 residues. CDR1 is SGHRS and CDR2 is YFSETQ in the germline V gene. V was trimmed by 0 bases and J by 5 bases, leaving 17 bases between them. CDR3 in DNA: TGCGCCAGCAGCTTGGTAGGGGGACACCCCGCAACCGGGGAGCTGTTTTTT. Encoded protein: CASSLVGGHPATGELFF.

The rearrangement uses TRBV2 and TRBJ2-3, with 8 bases matching TRBD2. Germline CDR1 is SNHLY and CDR2 is FYNNEI. The CDR3 covers 16 residues. V dropped 4 bases and J dropped 0; count of bases not matched to a gene: 6. The CDR3 is CASSGTGGGSTDTQYF. CDR3 nucleotides: TGTGCCAGCAGTGGTACAGGCGGGGGGAGCACAGATACGCAGTATTTT.

The chain combines TRBV6-6 with TRBJ2-7; the D gene is possibly TRBD1 (6 bases). Trimming took off 10 bases at V and 4 bases at J, with 11 bases between the two ends. The CDR3 is 11 amino acids. Germline V gives CDR1 MNHNY, CDR2 SVGAGI (reference sequence). The CDR3 loop is CATRDMYEQYF. CDR3 coding DNA: TGTGCCACCCGGGACATGTACGAGCAGTACTTC.

The chain uses TRBV28 and TRBJ2-1; D is ambiguous. The CDR3 runs to 11 residues. CDR1 is MDHEN, CDR2 SYDVKM, per germline. The ends were cut back, 8 bases at V and 3 bases at J, with 5 bases in the middle. The CDR3 is CASPIYNEQFF. In nucleotides, the CDR3 is TGTGCCAGCCCAATCTACAATGAGCAGTTCTTC.

The chain uses TRBV4-1 and TRBJ2-7, with TRBD1 identical over 9 bases. CDR3 length: 15 residues. Germline trimming cut 1 base from V and 7 bases from J; bases unmatched to any gene: 8. Germline values: CDR1 MGHRA, CDR2 YSYEKL. Written as DNA, the CDR3 is TGCGCCAGCAGCCAAGGACAGGGGGAGGGACGGGAGCAGTACTTC. It yields the protein CASSQGQGEGREQYF.

The chain is built from TRBV7-9 and TRBJ2-5; 10 nucleotides align to TRBD2. V shed 6 bases and J 1 base; nucleotides not matched to a gene: 8. The CDR3 contains 16 residues. Germline CDR1 is SEHNR and CDR2 is FQNEAQ (reference sequence). For the CDR3, the DNA is TGTGCCAGCAGTGCCGGGACTAGCGAGGTCCAAGAGACCCAGTACTTC. This codes for CASSAGTSEVQETQYF.

Concerning this clone itself: A clone one base away is much larger, so this may be a read error. Other DNA sequences in the same sample also yield this CDR3. This sequence joins TRBV5-4 and TRBJ2-7; weak D call: TRBD1 (5 bases). The germline gives CDR1 SGHNT, CDR2 YYREEE (reference sequence). The CDR3 spans 13 residues. V gave up 0 bases and J gave up 3 bases, with 7 bases separating them. For the CDR3, the DNA is TGTGCCAGCAGCTTGGGACAGAGCTACGAGCAGTACTTC. The encoded protein is CASSLGQSYEQYF.

J is TRBJ1-2 and V is TRBV9; D gene ambiguous. Trimming pared 5 bases from V and 4 bases from J, leaving 6 bases between. Looked up from germline, CDR1 is SGDLS and CDR2 is YYNGEE. The CDR3 is 11 residues long. The CDR3 region is CASRGLYGYTF. The CDR3 coding sequence is TGTGCCAGCAGGGGCCTCTATGGCTACACCTTC.

The V and J genes are TRBV14 and TRBJ2-1; D may be TRBD2 (6 bases). The CDR3 covers 13 residues. V lost 1 base and J lost 12, with 13 bases in between. CDR1 is SGHDN, CDR2 FVKESK, per germline. The chain's CDR3 is CASSQAGTGGQFF. CDR3 nucleotide sequence: TGTGCCAGCAGCCAAGCAGGGACCGGGGGGCAGTTCTTC.

J is TRBJ2-1 and V is TRBV11-3, with TRBD2 matching 12 bases. The germline CDR1 and CDR2 sequences are SGHNT and YENEEA. The J segment lost 5 bases and the V segment lost 5 bases, leaving 4 bases of the junction unmatched. The CDR3 loop spans 15 amino acids. CDR3 nucleotide sequence: TGTGCCAGCAGCGCGAGACTAGCGGGAGACAATGAGCAGTTCTTC. The encoded protein is CASSARLAGDNEQFF.

V and J are TRBV30 and TRBJ1-1; 9 bases agree with TRBD1. V lost 2 bases to trimming and J lost 1 base; unmatched junction nucleotides: 2. The germline CDR1 and CDR2 sequences are GTSNPN and SVGIG (reference sequence). CDR3 length equals 14 residues. CDR3 protein: CAWSLDRGNTEAFF. Written as DNA, the CDR3 is TGTGCCTGGAGTCTGGACAGGGGGAACACTGAAGCTTTCTTT. The variable domain in full, with the rest retrieved from reference TRBV30 and TRBJ1-1, is SQTIHQWPATLVQPVGSPLSLECTVEGTSNPNLYWYRQAAGRGLQLLFYSVGIGQISSEVPQNLSASRPQDRQFILSSKKLLLSDSGFYLCAWSLDRGNTEAFFGQGTRLTVV.

The CDR3 is CASSEGLAGAPYGNEQFF. In DNA form, the CDR3 reads TGTGCCAGCAGTGAAGGGCTAGCGGGAGCCCCGTACGGGAATGAGCAGTTCTTC. V gene TRBV6-1 combines with J gene TRBJ2-1; TRBD2 aligns across 10 bases. CDR1 is MNHNS and CDR2 is SASEGT in the germline V gene. The V gene end was trimmed by 1 base and the J gene end by 7 bases; junction bases not matched to a gene: 13. This CDR3 has 18 amino acids.

V and J are TRBV27 and TRBJ2-1, with TRBD2 matching 10 bases. J was trimmed by 0 bases and V by 5 bases; bases with no gene match: 4. CDR3 size: 16 residues. Germline V CDR1 and CDR2: MNHEY, SMNVEV (reference sequence). This CDR3 reads CASSNLAGGSYNEQFF. The CDR3 DNA is TGTGCCAGCAGTAACTTAGCGGGGGGCTCCTACAATGAGCAGTTCTTC.

This chain connects TRBV7-9 to TRBJ2-5; 9 bases map to TRBD2. Germline V gene data show CDR1 as SEHNR and CDR2 as FQNEAQ (reference sequence). V lost 1 base to trimming and J lost 3 bases; unmatched junction nucleotides: 6. This CDR3 is 16 amino acids long. CDR3 coding DNA: TGTGCCAGCAGCTTAGGACTAGCGGTGGGGAAAGAGACCCAGTACTTC. Translating it yields CASSLGLAVGKETQYF.

V gene TRBV10-1 combines with J gene TRBJ1-3, with a weak D call TRBD1 (6 bases). CDR1 and CDR2 from the germline V gene are WNHNN and SYGVQD (reference sequence). Trimming took 0 bases from V and 3 from J, leaving 12 bases between them. The CDR3 totals 16 residues. The CDR3 loop is CASSESWGLGGNTIYF. CDR3 DNA sequence: TGCGCCAGCAGTGAGTCGTGGGGGCTCGGTGGAAACACCATATATTTT.

The V and J genes are TRBV14 and TRBJ2-5; 8 bases map to TRBD2. The CDR3 consists of 17 residues. V dropped 0 bases and J dropped 2; count of bases not matched to a gene: 8. Per the germline V gene, CDR1 is SGHDN and CDR2 is FVKESK. This chain's CDR3 is CASSQDQVAGWQETQYF. CDR3 nucleotides: TGTGCCAGCAGCCAAGATCAGGTAGCGGGGTGGCAAGAGACCCAGTACTTC. Full variable domain (remainder filled in from reference TRBV14 and TRBJ2-5): EAGVTQFPSHSVIEKGQTVTLRCDPISGHDNLYWYRRVMGKEIKFLLHFVKESKQDESGMPNNRFLAERTGGTYSTLKVQPAELEDSGVYFCASSQDQVAGWQETQYFGPGTRLLVL.

Concerning this clone: This same CDR3 is encoded by further DNA sequences in the sample. CDR3 in DNA: TGTGCCAGCAACAGCGGGAGTACAGATACGCAGTATTTT. This encodes CASNSGSTDTQYF. The gene calls are TRBV9 and TRBJ2-3; TRBD2 matches 8 bases. The length of the CDR3 is 13 residues. The junction had 3 bases not matched to a gene; V was cut back by 6 bases and J by 3 bases. Germline V gives CDR1 SGDLS, CDR2 YYNGEE.